The 28 T cell receptor beta chains given below trace back to one sample, sequenced in a study of OX40 agonist ivuxolimab in advanced cancers. Sequenced by immunoSEQ multiplex PCR; TCRdb stores in-frame clones only, minus some. The sample shows fewer than 70,000 clones, around 78% of them seen only once. Sequences were derived from CD4+ or CD8+ T cells sorted from blood, sampled in a trial of the OX40 agonist ivuxolimab. The receptors stem from an adult with an advanced solid tumor such as melanoma, head and neck, liver or kidney cancer.

CDR3 region: CSVGQGASAQHF. The CDR3 region has the DNA TGCAGCGTTGGACAGGGGGCCTCGGCCCAGCATTTT. V usage is TRBV29-1 and J usage is TRBJ1-5; 10 bases map to TRBD1. CDR3 length: 12 residues. The germline V gene encodes CDR1 SQVTM and CDR2 ANQGSEA. J gave up 11 bases and V 4 bases, and 5 bases lay outside the gene matches. Full variable domain (remainder filled in from reference TRBV29-1 and TRBJ1-5): SAVISQKPSRDICQRGTSLTIQCQVDSQVTMMFWYRQQPGQSLTLIATANQGSEATYESGFVIDKFPISRPNLTFSTLTVSNMSPEDSSIYLCSVGQGASAQHFGDGTRLSIL.

The CDR3 loop is CASSIQGKTYNEQFF. The DNA of the CDR3 is TGTGCCAGCAGTATCCAGGGTAAGACCTACAATGAGCAGTTCTTC. This chain connects TRBV27 to TRBJ2-1; D perhaps matches TRBD1 (5 bases). V was trimmed by 5 bases and J by 2 bases, leaving 13 bases between them. Germline CDR1 reads MNHEY; CDR2 reads SMNVEV (reference sequence). CDR3 size: 15 residues.

V and J are TRBV9 and TRBJ2-7; the match to TRBD1 covers 7 bases. The trim removed 5 bases at V and 1 base at J, leaving 6 bases unmatched. The CDR3 runs 14 residues. Germline V gives CDR1 SGDLS, CDR2 YYNGEE. The CDR3 sequence is CASSYGTESYEQYF. The CDR3 DNA reads as TGTGCCAGCAGTTACGGGACAGAGTCCTACGAGCAGTACTTC.

The chain employs TRBV5-1 and TRBJ2-7; 10 positions match TRBD1. V was pared by 1 base and J by 7 bases, with 8 bases of the junction left unmatched. The CDR3 consists of 15 residues. The germline V gene encodes CDR1 SGHRS and CDR2 YFSETQ. CDR3 sequence (DNA): TGCGCCAGCAGCTTGACCTCCGGGACAGGGGCAGAGCAGTACTTC. Translation gives CASSLTSGTGAEQYF.

This chain uses TRBV5-4 with TRBJ1-6; 8 nucleotides line up with TRBD1. The germline V gene has CDR1 SGHNT and CDR2 YYREEE (reference sequence). J gave up 1 base and V 3 bases, and 9 bases lay outside the gene matches. The CDR3 consists of 18 residues. The CDR3 bases are TGTGCCAGCAGCTCCGGACAGGGAGGTTCTTCCTATAATTCACCCCTCCACTTT. Its protein is CASSSGQGGSSYNSPLHF.

The chain links TRBV5-1 to TRBJ1-2; 7 nucleotides match TRBD1. CDR1 is SGHRS, CDR2 YFSETQ, per germline. CDR3 length equals 14 residues. V shed 0 bases and J 8 bases; nucleotides not matched to a gene: 7. The CDR3 sequence is CASSLGQGNNGYTF. In nucleotides, the CDR3 is TGCGCCAGCAGCTTGGGACAGGGAAATAACGGCTACACCTTC.

This sequence joins TRBV30 and TRBJ1-2; the D is unclear. The CDR3 extends over 15 amino acids. Germline CDR1 and CDR2: GTSNPN and SVGIG (reference sequence). The CDR3 DNA sequence: TGTGCTTCGCGGGCAGACCTCTCTGAATACTATGGCTACACCTTC. Amino acid sequence: CASRADLSEYYGYTF.

J is TRBJ2-7 and V is TRBV5-1; 11 bases are shared with TRBD2. The ends lost 0 bases at V and 5 bases at J; junction bases unmatched: 10. Germline CDR1 reads SGHRS; CDR2 reads YFSETQ. The CDR3 covers 17 residues. The CDR3 sequence is CASSLAVAGGPINEQYF. The CDR3 nucleotides are TGCGCCAGCAGCTTGGCCGTAGCGGGGGGGCCAATTAACGAGCAGTACTTC.

The rearrangement joins TRBV19 to TRBJ1-6; TRBD1 aligns across 9 bases. Germline V gene data show CDR1 as LNHDA and CDR2 as SQIVND (reference sequence). Trimming cost V 8 bases and J 3 bases; bases outside gene matches: 2. The CDR3 sequence is 14 residues long. Written as DNA, the CDR3 is TGTGCCAGTGCGGACAGGGGCTATAATTCACCCCTCCACTTT. Translating gives CASADRGYNSPLHF.

This sequence joins TRBV30 and TRBJ2-5, with 9 bases that match TRBD2. There are 15 residues in the CDR3. Looked up from germline, CDR1 is GTSNPN and CDR2 is SVGIG (reference sequence). Trimming removed 0 bases from V and 9 bases from J; junction bases left unmatched: 11. CDR3 sequence: CAWSVRAGGGSAQYF. The CDR3 DNA reads TGTGCCTGGAGTGTACGGGCGGGGGGGGGATCGGCCCAGTACTTC.

The chain couples TRBV7-2 to TRBJ2-1; 9 bases fit TRBD1. The V gene's germline CDR1 is SGHTA and CDR2 FQGNSA. The CDR3 totals 17 residues. V lost 5 bases and J lost 8; bases outside the gene matches: 16. The CDR3 DNA reads TGTGCCAGCAGCCACCCCCCCGGGACAGGGTATGTGGATGAGCAGTTCTTC. Protein product: CASSHPPGTGYVDEQFF.

Only a few counts were recorded for this clone. The V and J genes are TRBV7-2 and TRBJ1-4; D unresolved. CDR3 length equals 16 residues. The germline CDR1 and CDR2 sequences are SGHTA and FQGNSA. V lost 0 bases to trimming and J lost 8 bases, with 16 bases between them. This CDR3 is CASSLAGFRLAEKLFF. Written as DNA, the CDR3 is TGTGCCAGCAGCTTAGCGGGCTTTCGATTAGCCGAAAAACTGTTTTTT. The entire variable domain, with the rest obtained from reference TRBV7-2 and TRBJ1-4, is as follows: GAGVSQSPSNKVTEKGKDVELRCDPISGHTALYWYRQSLGQGLEFLIYFQGNSAPDKSGLPSDRFSAERTGGSVSTLTIQRTQQEDSAVYLCASSLAGFRLAEKLFFGSGTQLSVL.

This chain links TRBV7-8 with TRBJ2-5; D is possibly TRBD2 (5 bases). This CDR3 region has 14 residues. CDR1 and CDR2 (germline): SGHVS, FQNEAQ. V dropped 5 bases and J dropped 2 bases, with 12 bases sitting between them. The CDR3 DNA reads TGTGCCAGCAGCCTAGGACTGAGTCAAGAGACCCAGTACTTC. Translation gives CASSLGLSQETQYF.

The gene calls are TRBV7-9 and TRBJ2-3, with TRBD1 identical over 7 bases. Per germline, CDR1 SEHNR and CDR2 FQNEAQ (reference sequence). The CDR3 is made up of 15 amino acids. Unmatched junction bases numbered 5, after V lost 4 bases and J lost 1 base. The CDR3 sequence is CASSSPGQRTDTQYF. CDR3 nucleotide sequence: TGTGCCAGCAGCTCGCCGGGACAGCGCACAGATACGCAGTATTTT.

The chain combines TRBV25-1 with TRBJ1-4; 7 nucleotides align to TRBD1. The CDR3 has 15 residues. V was pared by 4 bases and J by 8 bases, with 10 bases of the junction left unmatched. Per the germline V gene, CDR1 is MGHDK and CDR2 is SYGVNS. CDR3 sequence (DNA): TGTGCCAGCAGTGCACAGGGGATGGCAAACGAAAAACTGTTTTTT. As protein: CASSAQGMANEKLFF.

V is TRBV6-5 and J is TRBJ2-7; a possible D gene is TRBD2 (7 bases). Germline CDR1 is MNHEY and CDR2 is SVGAGI. Trimming shortened V by 8 bases and J by 6 bases, and 17 bases separated the two germline ends. The CDR3 has 13 residues. In DNA form, the CDR3 reads TGTGCCAGCCACGGGGGGCAATACCGCGAGCAGTACTTC. Translating it yields CASHGGQYREQYF.

The rearrangement links TRBV30 to TRBJ1-1, with D possibly TRBD1 on 6 matching bases. Trimming took 0 bases from V and 8 from J, leaving 13 bases between them. In germline, CDR1 is GTSNPN, CDR2 SVGIG (reference sequence). The CDR3 runs to 13 residues. CDR3 nucleotides: TGTGCCTGGAGTGTTAACTCCGGACAGGAAGCTTTCTTT. Protein sequence: CAWSVNSGQEAFF.

This chain connects TRBV9 to TRBJ2-5; D gene uncertain. V was trimmed by 0 bases and J by 1 base, leaving 19 bases between them. Germline V lookup: CDR1 SGDLS, CDR2 YYNGEE. The CDR3 has 18 amino acids. The CDR3 DNA follows: TGTGCCAGCAGCGTAGGTGGGCAGTCGCCAGCCACCCAAGAGACCCAGTACTTC. Its translation is CASSVGGQSPATQETQYF.

This clone showed up just once. This chain connects TRBV6-1 to TRBJ1-2; D is ambiguous. Germline CDR1 is MNHNS and CDR2 is SASEGT. The ends were cut back, 6 bases at V and 6 bases at J, with 17 bases in the middle. This CDR3 contains 14 residues. As DNA, the CDR3 is TGTGCCAGCAGCGCAACATACAACAGAAATGGCTACACCTTC. Translating gives CASSATYNRNGYTF.

This clone was observed a handful of times. The CDR3 reads CAWATSGGSYEQYF. CDR3 nucleotide sequence: TGTGCCTGGGCCACTAGCGGGGGCTCCTACGAGCAGTACTTC. The chain carries TRBV30 and TRBJ2-7; 11 bases agree with TRBD2. The V segment lost 5 bases and the J segment 0 bases; nucleotides outside the gene matches: 3. From germline, CDR1 is GTSNPN and CDR2 SVGIG (reference sequence). CDR3 size: 14 residues. The whole variable domain, filled in from reference TRBV30 and TRBJ2-7, reads SQTIHQWPATLVQPVGSPLSLECTVEGTSNPNLYWYRQAAGRGLQLLFYSVGIGQISSEVPQNLSASRPQDRQFILSSKKLLLSDSGFYLCAWATSGGSYEQYFGPGTRLTVT.

In this sample, this clone turned up once. The chain links TRBV2 to TRBJ1-5; D remains ambiguous. The CDR3 contains 13 residues. Trimming left V 7 bases short and J 5 bases short, with 12 bases between. CDR1 and CDR2 from the germline V gene are SNHLY and FYNNEI. DNA for the CDR3: TGTGCCAGCACCGAAGGGTCGTATCAGCCCCAGCATTTT. This encodes CASTEGSYQPQHF.

The chain carries TRBV18 and TRBJ1-6; a weak D match, TRBD1 (5 bases). CDR3 size: 18 residues. CDR1 and CDR2 (germline): KGHSH, LQKENI. Trimming took off 3 bases at V and 0 bases at J, with 15 bases between the two ends. As DNA, the CDR3 is TGTGCCAGCTCACCCGAGGCGACAGATAGCTCCTATAATTCACCCCTCCACTTT. Translation gives CASSPEATDSSYNSPLHF.

The chain couples TRBV6-1 to TRBJ2-3, with 10 bases matching TRBD2. The CDR3 has 14 residues. V trimming: 7 bases; J trimming: 5 bases; junction bases outside the gene matches: 6. Looked up from germline, CDR1 is MNHNS and CDR2 is SASEGT. The CDR3 is CASNLAGDRDTQYF. DNA for the CDR3: TGTGCCAGCAACCTAGCGGGGGATAGAGATACGCAGTATTTT.

The chain is built from TRBV7-6 and TRBJ2-2; no definite D call. The CDR3 has 15 amino acids. Between the trimmed V and J ends, which lost 5 bases and 2 bases, there was a span of 12 bases. Germline V gene sequence: CDR1 SGHVS, CDR2 FNYEAQ. CDR3 sequence: CASSQAGENTGELFF. The CDR3 bases are TGTGCCAGCAGCCAGGCTGGGGAAAACACCGGGGAGCTGTTTTTT.

V and J are TRBV5-1 and TRBJ1-1, with D possibly being TRBD1 (6 bases). V was clipped by 1 base and J by 8 bases, with 15 bases between them. Per germline, CDR1 SGHRS and CDR2 YFSETQ. The CDR3 is 14 amino acids. This chain's CDR3 is CASSLSHQTGEAFF. For the CDR3, the DNA is TGCGCCAGCAGCTTGTCCCACCAAACAGGGGAAGCTTTCTTT.

This chain links TRBV7-9 with TRBJ2-5; 9 bases fit TRBD1. CDR3 size: 14 residues. Germline CDR1 is SEHNR and CDR2 is FQNEAQ (reference sequence). With V trimmed by 5 bases and J by 3 bases, 4 bases remained unmatched. CDR3 amino acids: CASSPRTGEETQYF. CDR3 nucleotides: TGTGCCAGCAGCCCACGGACAGGGGAAGAGACCCAGTACTTC.

V and J are TRBV14 and TRBJ1-2; D gene uncertain. The V gene's germline CDR1 is SGHDN and CDR2 FVKESK. Trimming removed 1 base from V and 5 bases from J, with 11 bases in between. The CDR3 totals 14 residues. CDR3 residues: CASSQGPGSYGYTF. CDR3 in DNA: TGTGCCAGCAGCCAAGGACCCGGCAGTTATGGCTACACCTTC. Variable domain in full (rest from reference TRBV14 and TRBJ1-2): EAGVTQFPSHSVIEKGQTVTLRCDPISGHDNLYWYRRVMGKEIKFLLHFVKESKQDESGMPNNRFLAERTGGTYSTLKVQPAELEDSGVYFCASSQGPGSYGYTFGSGTRLTVV.

V gene TRBV6-6 combines with J gene TRBJ2-7, with TRBD2 matching 11 bases. This CDR3 comprises 15 residues. J lost 2 bases, V lost 2 bases, and 2 bases had no gene match. CDR1 and CDR2 from the germline V gene are MNHNY and SVGAGI (reference sequence). This chain's CDR3 is CASSYLSGGAYEQYF. DNA of the CDR3: TGTGCCAGCAGTTACCTTAGCGGGGGGGCCTACGAGCAGTACTTC.